The 29 T cell receptor beta chains given below trace back to one sample, sequenced in a study of shared T cell receptors in the human thymus. Profiled with immunoSEQ multiplex PCR; TCRdb holds only in-frame clones, not every one. The sample has approximately 730,000 clones; 80% to 90% are singletons. These data also featured in a second study, about human thymus T cells.

Sequencing used thymocytes. These receptors were collected from a girl under two years old with a congenital heart defect.

The chain joins TRBV4-1 to TRBJ1-1, with D possibly being TRBD1 (5 bases). This CDR3 comprises 16 residues. Germline CDR1 and CDR2: MGHRA and YSYEKL. The V and J ends lost 2 bases and 1 base respectively, with 14 bases between them. The CDR3 nucleotides read TGCGCCAGCAGCCAAAGGGCCCCAGGGTCGAACACTGAAGCTTTCTTT. Its translation: CASSQRAPGSNTEAFF.

The CDR3 here is CASSVGQGEDRDYGYTF. CDR3 in DNA: TGTGCCAGCAGCGTAGGGCAGGGGGAGGATCGCGACTATGGCTACACCTTC. The chain carries TRBV9 and TRBJ1-2, with 7 bases fitting TRBD1. V shed 0 bases, J shed 3 bases, and the junction held 11 bases outside the gene matches. The CDR3 is 17 amino acids. CDR1 is SGDLS, CDR2 YYNGEE, per germline.

V gene TRBV19 combines with J gene TRBJ2-2; D is ambiguous. V was clipped by 5 bases and J by 7 bases, with 17 bases between them. This CDR3 is 15 amino acids long. Germline V gene sequence: CDR1 LNHDA, CDR2 SQIVND (reference sequence). The CDR3 DNA sequence: TGTGCCAGTAGTCCCCGGCGGCGGTCCGACGGGGAGCTGTTTTTT. It codes for CASSPRRRSDGELFF. Looking up the rest from reference TRBV19 and TRBJ2-2 gives the full variable domain: DGGITQSPKYLFRKEGQNVTLSCEQNLNHDAMYWYRQDPGQGLRLIYYSQIVNDFQKGDIAEGYSVSREKKESFPLTVTSAQKNPTAFYLCASSPRRRSDGELFFGEGSRLTVL.

DNA of the CDR3: TGTGCCAGCAGCTTATCCAGGGAAGAGACCCAGTACTTC. Translating gives CASSLSREETQYF. V and J are TRBV7-8 and TRBJ2-5, with D possibly matching TRBD1 (5 bases). CDR1 SGHVS and CDR2 FQNEAQ come from the germline V gene. Trimming left V 2 bases short and J 3 bases short, with 7 bases between. CDR3 length: 13 residues.

This sequence joins TRBV29-1 and TRBJ2-7; TRBD2 is a possible D gene (5 bases). CDR1 and CDR2 from the germline V gene are SQVTM and ANQGSEA. This CDR3 contains 11 residues. Trimming left V 6 bases short and J 1 base short, with 7 bases between. The CDR3 DNA follows: TGCAGCGTACGGGAATCCTACGAGCAGTACTTC. Translated: CSVRESYEQYF.

The chain joins TRBV10-3 to TRBJ1-2; tentatively, D is TRBD1 (6 bases). This CDR3 has 16 residues. V was pared by 0 bases and J by 6 bases, with 17 bases between. Germline V gene lookup returns CDR1 ENHRY and CDR2 SYGVKD. The DNA of the CDR3 is TGTGCCATCAGTGAGTCGAATAGTGTACAGGGCAATGGCTACACCTTC. Its translation is CAISESNSVQGNGYTF.

The chain couples TRBV30 to TRBJ1-1; 9 bases match TRBD1. Losses at the gene ends were 3 bases for V and 0 bases for J; bases not matched to a gene: 5. Germline V gives CDR1 GTSNPN, CDR2 SVGIG (reference sequence). This CDR3 comprises 15 residues. The DNA of the CDR3 is TGTGCCTGGAGGGGACAGGGTGTCGTGAACACTGAAGCTTTCTTT. Its protein product is CAWRGQGVVNTEAFF.

The chain couples TRBV5-1 to TRBJ2-7; D gene uncertain. This CDR3 comprises 13 residues. Germline CDR1 and CDR2: SGHRS and YFSETQ. Trimming stripped 4 bases from V and 8 bases from J, with 16 bases between. This chain's CDR3 is CASSRTEPMQQYF. The CDR3 nucleotides are TGCGCCAGCAGCCGAACAGAACCGATGCAGCAGTACTTC.

The chain carries TRBV15 and TRBJ2-3, with 10 bases identical to TRBD2. The CDR3 extends over 20 amino acids. The J segment lost 0 bases and the V segment lost 0 bases, leaving 12 bases of the junction unmatched. Germline-derived CDR1 and CDR2 are LNHNV and YYDKDF (reference sequence). CDR3 protein: CATSRDQGLERGGSTDTQYF. The CDR3 DNA is TGTGCCACCAGCAGAGATCAGGGGCTGGAGCGGGGGGGCAGCACAGATACGCAGTATTTT.

The rearrangement uses TRBV18 and TRBJ1-5; TRBD1 matches at 7 bases. CDR1 KGHSH and CDR2 LQKENI come from the germline V gene. The CDR3 covers 13 residues. V lost 9 bases and J lost 1; bases outside the gene matches: 3. Here the CDR3 DNA reads TGTGCCAGTACGACAGGGAGCAATCAGCCCCAGCATTTT. It codes for CASTTGSNQPQHF.

This chain links TRBV9 with TRBJ2-1; a weak D match, TRBD2 (7 bases). The CDR3 covers 19 residues. V dropped 3 bases and J dropped 7 bases, with 29 bases sitting between them. Germline CDR1 and CDR2: SGDLS and YYNGEE. CDR3 sequence (DNA): TGTGCCAGCAGCGCACGAATCTTAGCGTGGGGGGGGCCAGTTAATGAGCAGTTCTTC. It is translated as CASSARILAWGGPVNEQFF.

CDR3 DNA sequence: TGTGCCATCAGTGTCGCCGGGACATCTAACTATGGCTACACCTTC. Its translation is CAISVAGTSNYGYTF. The chain employs TRBV10-3 and TRBJ1-2; D might be TRBD1 (6 bases). The length of the CDR3 is 15 residues. V was clipped by 4 bases and J by 0 bases, with 12 bases between them. Germline V gene sequence: CDR1 ENHRY, CDR2 SYGVKD.

The chain couples TRBV5-6 to TRBJ1-2; tentatively, D is TRBD1 (5 bases). Germline CDR1 SGHDT, CDR2 YYEEEE. V was cut by 5 bases and J by 4 bases, with 12 bases left in between. This CDR3 has 13 residues. CDR3 sequence reads: CASSRQIPYGYTF. In DNA, the CDR3 is TGTGCCAGCAGTAGACAGATACCCTATGGCTACACCTTC.

The CDR3 sequence: CASSWAGEEKFSTDTQYF. DNA for the CDR3: TGTGCCAGCAGTTGGGCCGGGGAGGAGAAATTTAGCACAGATACGCAGTATTTT. The genes are TRBV28 and TRBJ2-3; D might be TRBD2 (6 bases). Deletions cut 4 bases from V and 0 bases from J, with 20 bases between. Germline V gene data show CDR1 as MDHEN and CDR2 as SYDVKM. The CDR3 extends over 18 amino acids. Looking up the rest from reference TRBV28 and TRBJ2-3 gives the full variable domain: DVKVTQSSRYLVKRTGEKVFLECVQDMDHENMFWYRQDPGLGLRLIYFSYDVKMKEKGDIPEGYSVSREKKERFSLILESASTNQTSMYLCASSWAGEEKFSTDTQYFGPGTRLTVL.

This clone has just one count. The CDR3 bases are TGTGCCAGCAGCTCGCGGGGAGGGAACTACGAGCAGTACTTC. As protein: CASSSRGGNYEQYF. The chain employs TRBV5-6 and TRBJ2-7, with TRBD2 matching 7 bases. This CDR3 has 14 residues. The germline V gene has CDR1 SGHDT and CDR2 YYEEEE. The V gene end was trimmed by 3 bases and the J gene end by 3 bases; junction bases not matched to a gene: 6.

This clone was found once. V is TRBV5-1 and J is TRBJ2-6; 8 nucleotides line up with TRBD1. CDR3 length: 17 amino acids. Looked up from germline, CDR1 is SGHRS and CDR2 is YFSETQ. J was trimmed by 4 bases and V by 0 bases; bases with no gene match: 6. The CDR3 region has the DNA TGCGCCAGCAGCTTGGCAGGGGGCCCGCGGGGGGCCAACGTCCTGACTTTC. Residues: CASSLAGGPRGANVLTF.

The chain uses TRBV2 and TRBJ2-3, with 8 bases identical to TRBD1. Per the germline V gene, CDR1 is SNHLY and CDR2 is FYNNEI. V was pared by 8 bases and J by 2 bases, with 9 bases of the junction left unmatched. The length of the CDR3 is 15 residues. CDR3 bases: TGTGCCAGCTGGTTTATGGGACAGGACACAGATACGCAGTATTTT. Amino acid sequence: CASWFMGQDTDTQYF. Complete variable domain (other parts from reference TRBV2 and TRBJ2-3): EPEVTQTPSHQVTQMGQEVILRCVPISNHLYFYWYRQILGQKVEFLVSFYNNEISEKSEIFDDQFSVERPDGSNFTLKIRSTKLEDSAMYFCASWFMGQDTDTQYFGPGTRLTVL.

The chain employs TRBV28 and TRBJ2-1; a weak D match, TRBD1 (5 bases). This CDR3 region has 16 residues. Trimming shortened V by 4 bases and J by 2 bases, and 15 bases separated the two germline ends. Germline V gene sequence: CDR1 MDHEN, CDR2 SYDVKM. The CDR3: CASSSIDAGPYNEQFF. The CDR3 DNA sequence: TGTGCCAGCAGTTCCATAGACGCAGGGCCCTACAATGAGCAGTTCTTC.

A few counts support this clone. The chain recombines TRBV5-5 with TRBJ1-2; D is undetermined. CDR3 length equals 13 residues. With 0 bases removed from V and 5 bases from J, the gap between germline ends came to 8 bases. From germline, CDR1 is SGHKS and CDR2 YYEKEE (reference sequence). CDR3 sequence reads: CASSLATVYGYTF. In DNA, the CDR3 is TGTGCCAGCAGCTTGGCGACTGTATATGGCTACACCTTC.

The chain is built from TRBV11-2 and TRBJ2-6; D is perhaps TRBD1 (5 bases). V gave up 2 bases and J gave up 0 bases, with 14 bases separating them. This CDR3 contains 18 residues. Germline V gene data show CDR1 as SGHAT and CDR2 as FQNNGV. CDR3 amino acids: CASSLKRGKSSGANVLTF. For the CDR3, the DNA is TGTGCCAGCAGCTTAAAAAGGGGAAAAAGCTCTGGGGCCAACGTCCTGACTTTC.

The chain links TRBV6-1 to TRBJ1-3; weak D call: TRBD1 (5 bases). The CDR3 is made up of 15 amino acids. In germline, CDR1 is MNHNS, CDR2 SASEGT. V gave up 2 bases and J gave up 4 bases, with 12 bases separating them. CDR3 bases: TGTGCCAGCAGTGAACCAACAGGATGGGGAAACACCATATATTTT. It codes for CASSEPTGWGNTIYF.

The V and J genes are TRBV7-9 and TRBJ1-1; TRBD1 is a possible D gene (6 bases). There are 17 residues in the CDR3. CDR1 and CDR2 (germline): SEHNR, FQNEAQ (reference sequence). V was clipped by 5 bases and J by 2 bases, with 21 bases between them. CDR3 DNA: TGTGCCAGCAGCACTCTCAGCTTACGGACAGCAAACACTGAAGCTTTCTTT. It encodes CASSTLSLRTANTEAFF.

The chain links TRBV28 to TRBJ2-5; possible D gene TRBD2, 6 bases. Trimming shortened V by 3 bases and J by 4 bases, and 12 bases separated the two germline ends. This CDR3 comprises 14 residues. Germline V gives CDR1 MDHEN, CDR2 SYDVKM. Here the CDR3 DNA reads TGTGCCAGCAGTTTGGGGGGTCAAGGAGAGACCCAGTACTTC. This sequence encodes CASSLGGQGETQYF.

Of note for this clone: The same CDR3 can be traced to other DNA sequences in this sample. The chain links TRBV6-5 to TRBJ2-2, with TRBD2 matching 7 bases. V trimming: 0 bases; J trimming: 0 bases; junction bases outside the gene matches: 1. This CDR3 is built from 16 residues. Germline V gives CDR1 MNHEY, CDR2 SVGAGI. The CDR3 loop reads CASSYSGGANTGELFF. DNA of the CDR3: TGTGCCAGCAGTTACTCGGGAGGGGCGAACACCGGGGAGCTGTTTTTT.

This clone was observed a handful of times. Within the sample, other DNA sequences also encode this same CDR3. This chain links TRBV10-3 with TRBJ2-7; 8 bases map to TRBD1. The CDR3 contains 15 residues. CDR1 and CDR2 (germline): ENHRY, SYGVKD. Unmatched junction bases numbered 2, after V lost 0 bases and J lost 1 base. Here the CDR3 reads CAISESGTGSYEQYF. DNA of the CDR3: TGTGCCATCAGTGAGTCAGGGACAGGTTCCTACGAGCAGTACTTC.

This clone was detected once. This chain connects TRBV28 to TRBJ2-1; 12 bases are a match to TRBD1. CDR3 length equals 17 residues. Germline assignment: CDR1 MDHEN and CDR2 SYDVKM. The ends lost 2 bases at V and 5 bases at J; junction bases unmatched: 7. DNA of the CDR3: TGTGCCAGCAGTTTAATATCCGGGACAGGGGGCAACAATGAGCAGTTCTTC. Protein sequence: CASSLISGTGGNNEQFF.

The chain links TRBV7-2 to TRBJ2-3; 13 nucleotides agree with TRBD2. The CDR3 length is 18 residues. Germline V gene lookup returns CDR1 SGHTA and CDR2 FQGNSA. After removal of 4 bases from V and 2 bases from J, the junction contained 9 bases not matched to a gene. CDR3 in DNA: TGTGCCAGCAGCTCCTGGACTAGCGGGGGACCTCACACAGATACGCAGTATTTT. Translating it yields CASSSWTSGGPHTDTQYF.

This clone was observed once. V and J are TRBV4-1 and TRBJ2-2, with TRBD2 matching 11 bases. J gave up 4 bases and V 0 bases, and 10 bases lay outside the gene matches. From germline, CDR1 is MGHRA and CDR2 YSYEKL. This CDR3 is built from 19 residues. The DNA for the CDR3 is TGCGCCAGCAGCCAAGATCGGGTAGCGGGGGGGCAGGTCACCGGGGAGCTGTTTTTT. Protein product: CASSQDRVAGGQVTGELFF.

This clone appeared a few times. The rearrangement links TRBV14 to TRBJ1-2; D gene uncertain. V lost 0 bases to trimming and J lost 10 bases, with 9 bases between them. Germline V CDR1 and CDR2: SGHDN, FVKESK. CDR3 length equals 12 residues. CDR3 sequence (DNA): TGTGCCAGCAGCCAAGATGGCTCTTTCTACACCTTC. It yields the protein CASSQDGSFYTF.